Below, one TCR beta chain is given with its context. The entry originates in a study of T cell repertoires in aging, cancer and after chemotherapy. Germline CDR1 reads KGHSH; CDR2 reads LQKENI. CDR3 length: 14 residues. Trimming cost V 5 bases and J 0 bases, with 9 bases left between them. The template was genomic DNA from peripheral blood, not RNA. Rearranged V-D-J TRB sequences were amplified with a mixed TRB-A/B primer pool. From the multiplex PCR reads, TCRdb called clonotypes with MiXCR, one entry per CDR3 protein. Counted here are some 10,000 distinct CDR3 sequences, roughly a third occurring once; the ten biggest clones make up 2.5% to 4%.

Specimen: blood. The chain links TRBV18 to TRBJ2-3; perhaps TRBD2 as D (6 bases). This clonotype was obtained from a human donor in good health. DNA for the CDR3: TGTGCCAGCTCAATAGCGGATAGCACAGATACGCAGTATTTT. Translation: CASSIADSTDTQYF.